The next 18 T cell receptor beta chains were all read from a single sample in a study of T cell repertoires in cytomegalovirus infection. In TCRdb, the reads were re-called with MiXCR into one record per CDR3 protein. The sample includes about 700,000 distinct CDR3 sequences, roughly 36% of them seen just once. For these TCRs, the target antigens are not known. The specimen comprised cultured PBMCs, sampled from culture after CMV antigen stimulation. Receptors originate from a human donor in good health (CMV status not recorded). Some clones in this sample may be carry-over from other donors' samples.

This clonotype showed up just a few times. The chain joins TRBV28 to TRBJ1-5, with D possibly being TRBD1 (6 bases). The CDR3 runs to 17 residues. Looked up from germline, CDR1 is MDHEN and CDR2 is SYDVKM. V was shortened by 5 bases and J by 4 bases, with 21 bases between the two germline ends. The CDR3 spells CASSTPYGDMSNQPQHF. The DNA for the CDR3 is TGTGCCAGCAGTACCCCCTATGGGGACATGTCTAATCAGCCCCAGCATTTT.

The chain recombines TRBV20-1 with TRBJ2-3; TRBD1 matches 7 bases. Germline V CDR1 and CDR2: DFQATT, SNEGSKA (reference sequence). The CDR3 runs to 14 residues. The trim removed 3 bases at V and 1 base at J, leaving 4 bases unmatched. CDR3 nucleotides: TGCAGTGCTAGGGGACAGAAAGGCACAGATACGCAGTATTTT. It yields the protein CSARGQKGTDTQYF.

The V gene is TRBV20-1, the J gene TRBJ1-2, with D possibly TRBD1 on 5 matching bases. Trimming took 0 bases from V and 1 from J, leaving 9 bases between them. The CDR3 extends over 14 amino acids. Germline V gene lookup returns CDR1 DFQATT and CDR2 SNEGSKA (reference sequence). In DNA, the CDR3 is TGCAGTGCTAGAGATGGGACTCGTAACTATGGCTACACCTTC. This sequence encodes CSARDGTRNYGYTF.

In its sample, this clonotype was seen a few times. The chain is built from TRBV15 and TRBJ2-1; D unresolved. The germline CDR1 and CDR2 sequences are LNHNV and YYDKDF (reference sequence). Trimming took off 3 bases at V and 9 bases at J, with 9 bases between the two ends. This CDR3 is built from 12 residues. The CDR3 sequence is CATSRALGEQFF. The CDR3 DNA reads TGTGCCACCAGCAGGGCGTTGGGTGAGCAGTTCTTC.

The V call is TRBV7-8, the J call TRBJ1-4, with D tentatively TRBD1 (6 bases). The germline V gene encodes CDR1 SGHVS and CDR2 FQNEAQ. The V gene lost 2 bases and the J gene lost 7 bases, with 17 bases spanning the gap. This CDR3 contains 16 residues. The CDR3 protein is CASSLRSAGTSEKLFF. For the CDR3, the DNA is TGTGCCAGCAGCTTACGGAGTGCCGGGACATCTGAAAAACTGTTTTTT.

The chain carries TRBV25-1 and TRBJ2-5, with D perhaps TRBD1 (6 bases). This CDR3 is 16 amino acids long. From germline, CDR1 is MGHDK and CDR2 SYGVNS. V shed 2 bases and J shed 3 bases, with 16 bases lying between them. The DNA for the CDR3 is TGTGCCAGCAGTGAAATGGCGCAGGGGCCAAAAGAGACCCAGTACTTC. As protein: CASSEMAQGPKETQYF.

This clonotype was recorded many times. J is TRBJ2-1 and V is TRBV7-2; TRBD1 is a possible D gene (6 bases). Germline V CDR1 and CDR2: SGHTA, FQGNSA. The V gene lost 5 bases and the J gene lost 5 bases, with 13 bases spanning the gap. This CDR3 is built from 14 residues. Here the CDR3 reads CASSPQTGNNEQFF. DNA of the CDR3: TGTGCCAGCAGCCCTCAGACAGGAAACAATGAGCAGTTCTTC.

This clonotype was observed a few times. This sequence joins TRBV11-2 and TRBJ1-2, with TRBD1 as a possible D gene (5 bases). CDR3 length: 13 amino acids. Germline loops: CDR1 SGHAT, CDR2 FQNNGV. V lost 0 bases and J lost 5, with 7 bases in between. The CDR3, as DNA: TGTGCCAGCAGCTTAGAGGGGGTATATGGCTACACCTTC. Translating gives CASSLEGVYGYTF.

This clonotype was seen many times. The chain combines TRBV7-8 with TRBJ2-1; no definite D call. The CDR3 length is 15 residues. Trimming took 1 base from V and 2 from J, leaving 9 bases between them. The germline CDR1 and CDR2 sequences are SGHVS and FQNEAQ. The CDR3 region has the DNA TGTGCCAGCAGCTTAGATGTTGGCACCTACAATGAGCAGTTCTTC. The encoded protein is CASSLDVGTYNEQFF.

The V call is TRBV11-2, the J call TRBJ2-3, with 9 positions matching TRBD2. The germline V gene has CDR1 SGHAT and CDR2 FQNNGV. The V gene end was trimmed by 5 bases and the J gene end by 0 bases; junction bases not matched to a gene: 6. CDR3 length equals 16 residues. This chain's CDR3 is CASSQTSGHSTDTQYF. In nucleotides, the CDR3 is TGTGCCAGCAGCCAAACTAGCGGGCATAGCACAGATACGCAGTATTTT.

This clonotype has ten or more counts. The genes are TRBV12-3 or TRBV12-4 and TRBJ1-5; D is unresolved. The CDR3 covers 12 residues. Trimming removed 5 bases from V and 7 bases from J, with 9 bases in between. CDR3 sequence reads: CASSTYGQPQHF. In DNA, the CDR3 is TGTGCCAGCAGTACCTATGGGCAGCCCCAGCATTTT.

This clonotype was observed a single time. V is TRBV19 and J is TRBJ1-1; tentative D call: TRBD1 (6 bases). Germline CDR1 LNHDA, CDR2 SQIVND (reference sequence). The CDR3 has 14 amino acids. V lost 5 bases to trimming and J lost 4 bases, with 14 bases between them. The CDR3 region has the DNA TGTGCCAGTAGTGCGACAGGTCTTGGCACTGAAGCTTTCTTT. It is translated as CASSATGLGTEAFF.

The V call is TRBV7-6, the J call TRBJ2-1; D ambiguous. Germline V gene data show CDR1 as SGHVS and CDR2 as FNYEAQ. V lost 8 bases and J 5 bases, leaving 13 bases between the germline ends. The CDR3 has 13 residues. The CDR3 DNA sequence: TGTGCCAGCGCCGATAACCCCAACAATGAGCAGTTCTTC. Translation gives CASADNPNNEQFF.

V and J are TRBV15 and TRBJ2-2; 7 bases are shared with TRBD1. With 3 bases clipped from V and 5 bases from J, the junction kept 6 bases outside the gene matches. The CDR3 sequence is 15 residues long. Germline V gene lookup returns CDR1 LNHNV and CDR2 YYDKDF (reference sequence). This CDR3 reads CATSRGTVFTGELFF. The CDR3 bases are TGTGCCACCAGCAGGGGGACAGTTTTTACCGGGGAGCTGTTTTTT.

This clonotype was detected ten times or more. The genes are TRBV7-8 and TRBJ2-7, with 8 bases lining up with TRBD2. The CDR3 extends over 18 amino acids. After removal of 0 bases from V and 0 bases from J, the junction contained 10 bases not matched to a gene. CDR1 is SGHVS and CDR2 is FQNEAQ in the germline V gene. The CDR3, as DNA: TGTGCCAGCAGCTTAGCCTTCCCTACTAGCGGCAGCTCCTACGAGCAGTACTTC. This translates into CASSLAFPTSGSSYEQYF.

V and J are TRBV14 and TRBJ1-2; the match to TRBD1 covers 8 bases. Germline V gene lookup returns CDR1 SGHDN and CDR2 FVKESK. The CDR3 loop spans 16 amino acids. J lost 5 bases, V lost 1 base, and 9 bases had no gene match. Here the CDR3 DNA reads TGTGCCAGCAGCCAAGCCCCGACAGGGGTCGAATATGGCTACACCTTC. Residues: CASSQAPTGVEYGYTF.

The DNA of the CDR3 is TGTGCCAGTTCCCACAGGGTGGGTTTTTCCTACAATGAGCAGTTCTTC. Amino acids: CASSHRVGFSYNEQFF. The rearrangement links TRBV19 to TRBJ2-1; perhaps TRBD1 as D (6 bases). Trimming took off 8 bases at V and 1 base at J, with 18 bases between the two ends. Germline lookup yields CDR1 LNHDA and CDR2 SQIVND (reference sequence). The CDR3 loop spans 16 amino acids. The variable domain in full, completed from reference TRBV19 and TRBJ2-1, reads DGGITQSPKYLFRKEGQNVTLSCEQNLNHDAMYWYRQDPGQGLRLIYYSQIVNDFQKGDIAEGYSVSREKKESFPLTVTSAQKNPTAFYLCASSHRVGFSYNEQFFGPGTRLTVL.

This clonotype was seen only a few times. The chain joins TRBV27 to TRBJ2-1; D is perhaps TRBD1 or TRBD2 (6 bases each). Germline CDR1 MNHEY, CDR2 SMNVEV (reference sequence). The germline V and J ends were trimmed by 7 bases and 0 bases, with 7 bases remaining between them. The CDR3 runs 13 residues. CDR3 region: CASKGGSYNEQFF. The CDR3 region has the DNA TGTGCCAGCAAGGGGGGCTCCTACAATGAGCAGTTCTTC.